This T cell receptor beta chain comes out of a study of CD8 T cells in ankylosing spondylitis. TCRdb re-called the 5' RACE reads with MiXCR, one entry per CDR3 protein. The sample consists of 150,000 to 250,000 distinct CDR3 sequences, roughly 13% of them appearing once. A word on this clonotype: What it binds is not known.

The study's findings and limits: Disease-linked clones proved CD8+ and comparatively uncommon in peripheral blood.

Material: blood, either unsorted or a sorted T cell fraction (not recorded which). The sequence was collected from a male donor with ankylosing spondylitis or in good health (not recorded which).

The CDR3 DNA follows: TGTGCCAGCCAAAGGCAGGGTTCGTACGAGCAGTACTTC. Translating gives CASQRQGSYEQYF. The rearrangement joins TRBV27 to TRBJ2-7, with D possibly being TRBD1 (5 bases). Deletions cut 8 bases from V and 4 bases from J, with 15 bases between. There are 13 residues in the CDR3. Germline V gene sequence: CDR1 MNHEY, CDR2 SMNVEV (reference sequence).